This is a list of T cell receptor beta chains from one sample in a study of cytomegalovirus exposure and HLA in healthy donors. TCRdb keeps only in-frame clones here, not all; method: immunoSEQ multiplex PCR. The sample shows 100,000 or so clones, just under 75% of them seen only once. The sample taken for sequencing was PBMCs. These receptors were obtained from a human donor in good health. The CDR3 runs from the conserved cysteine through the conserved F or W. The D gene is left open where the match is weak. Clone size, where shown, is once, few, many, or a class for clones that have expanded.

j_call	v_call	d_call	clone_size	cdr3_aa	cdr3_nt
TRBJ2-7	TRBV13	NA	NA	CASSLGAGEQYF	TGTGCCAGCAGCTTAGGCGCGGGGGAGCAGTACTTC
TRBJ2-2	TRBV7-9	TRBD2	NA	CASSPTAGGETGELFF	TGTGCCAGCAGCCCAACAGCGGGAGGGGAAACCGGGGAGCTGTTTTTT
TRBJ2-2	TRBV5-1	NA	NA	CASSLSTSTGELFF	TGCGCCAGCAGCTTGAGTACTTCCACCGGGGAGCTGTTTTTT
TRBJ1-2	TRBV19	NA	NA	CASSIDGSYGYTF	TGTGCCAGTAGTATAGATGGCAGCTATGGCTACACCTTC
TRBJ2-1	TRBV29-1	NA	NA	CSVPLPSLALSYNEQFF	TGCAGCGTACCTCTCCCCTCTCTAGCGCTATCCTACAATGAGCAGTTCTTC
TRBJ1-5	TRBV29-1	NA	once	CSVAGGLGNQPQHF	TGCAGCGTTGCGGGGGGGCTGGGGAATCAGCCCCAGCATTTT
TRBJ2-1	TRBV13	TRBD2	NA	CASSSPSGSSYNEQFF	TGTGCCAGCAGCTCCCCTAGCGGGAGCTCCTACAATGAGCAGTTCTTC
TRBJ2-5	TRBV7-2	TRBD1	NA	CASSLVQGSQETQYF	TGTGCCAGCAGCTTGGTACAGGGGTCCCAAGAGACCCAGTACTTC
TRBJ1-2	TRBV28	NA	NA	CASNPPLRKANYGYTF	TGTGCCAGCAACCCCCCTCTGCGTAAAGCTAACTATGGCTACACCTTC
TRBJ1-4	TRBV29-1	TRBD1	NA	CSVTGGNEKLFF	TGCAGCGTGACAGGGGGGAATGAAAAACTGTTTTTT
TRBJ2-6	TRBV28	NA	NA	CASWGQGSGANVLTF	TGTGCCAGCTGGGGGCAAGGTTCTGGGGCCAACGTCCTGACTTTC
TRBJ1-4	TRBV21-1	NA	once	CASSKGEIGQTTNEKLFF	TGTGCCAGCAGCAAAGGGGAGATTGGACAGACCACTAATGAAAAACTGTTTTTT
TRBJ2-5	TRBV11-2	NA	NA	CASSSLGGKETQYF	TGTGCCAGCAGCTCCCTGGGGGGTAAAGAGACCCAGTACTTC
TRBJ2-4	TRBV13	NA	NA	CASSFGQGIAKNIQYF	TGTGCCAGCAGCTTTGGGCAGGGGATAGCCAAAAACATTCAGTACTTC
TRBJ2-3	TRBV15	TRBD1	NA	CATRSQTGTTDTQYF	TGTGCCACCAGGAGCCAGACAGGGACCACAGATACGCAGTATTTT
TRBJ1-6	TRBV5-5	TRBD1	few	CASSLGDRANNSPLHF	TGTGCCAGCAGCTTGGGGGACAGGGCAAATAATTCACCCCTCCACTTT
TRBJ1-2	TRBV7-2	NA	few	CASSSRQTDYGYTF	TGTGCCAGCAGCTCCCGACAGACTGACTATGGCTACACCTTC
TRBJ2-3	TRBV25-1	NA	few	CASSTQEFTSTDTQYF	TGTGCCAGCAGTACGCAAGAATTTACTAGCACAGATACGCAGTATTTT
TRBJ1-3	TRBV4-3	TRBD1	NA	CASSRDRDRGYTIYF	TGCGCCAGCAGCCGAGACCGGGACAGGGGATACACCATATATTTT
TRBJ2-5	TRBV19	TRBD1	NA	CASSTGGLGTQYF	TGTGCCAGTAGTACAGGGGGCTTGGGGACCCAGTACTTC
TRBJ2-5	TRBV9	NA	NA	CASSVRGQETQYF	TGTGCCAGCAGCGTAAGGGGGCAAGAGACCCAGTACTTC
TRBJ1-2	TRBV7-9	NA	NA	CSSSPDSFYGYTF	TGTTCCAGCAGCCCCGACAGTTTCTATGGCTACACCTTC
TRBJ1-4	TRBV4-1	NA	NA	CASTKDRFNEKLFF	TGCGCCAGCACCAAGGACAGATTTAATGAAAAACTGTTTTTT
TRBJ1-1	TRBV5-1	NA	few	CASSEGMNTEAFF	TGCGCCAGCAGCGAGGGAATGAACACTGAAGCTTTCTTT
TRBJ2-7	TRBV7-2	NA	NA	CATKSGQRPYEQYF	TGTGCCACCAAGTCCGGACAGAGGCCCTACGAGCAGTACTTC
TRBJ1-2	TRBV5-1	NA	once	CASSLGWGDYGYTF	TGCGCCAGCAGCTTAGGATGGGGCGACTATGGCTACACCTTC
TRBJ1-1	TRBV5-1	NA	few	CASSYGSRTEAFF	TGCGCCAGCAGTTATGGGAGTCGCACTGAAGCTTTCTTT
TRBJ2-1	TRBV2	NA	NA	CASSEARLGSSYNEQFF	TGTGCCAGCAGTGAAGCGCGGTTGGGGAGCTCCTACAATGAGCAGTTCTTC
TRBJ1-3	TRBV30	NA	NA	CAWSSGNTIYF	TGTGCCTGGAGCAGTGGAAACACCATATATTTT
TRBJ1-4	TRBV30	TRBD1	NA	CAWSVAGQGFWEKLFF	TGTGCCTGGAGTGTCGCCGGACAGGGTTTTTGGGAAAAACTGTTTTTT
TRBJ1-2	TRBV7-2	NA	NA	CASSSSGGSGYGYTF	TGTGCCAGCAGTTCCTCGGGGGGGTCTGGCTATGGCTACACCTTC
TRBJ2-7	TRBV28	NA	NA	CAGSDQGMSLAQYF	TGTGCCGGATCCGACCAGGGAATGAGCCTCGCGCAGTACTTC
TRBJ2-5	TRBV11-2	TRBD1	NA	CASSSTFWDRQMYF	TGTGCCAGCAGCAGCACTTTCTGGGACAGGCAAATGTACTTC
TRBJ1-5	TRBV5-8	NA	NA	CASSTRVKPQHF	TGTGCCAGCAGCACTCGGGTGAAGCCCCAGCATTTT
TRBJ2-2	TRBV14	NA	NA	CASSQFGVNTGELFF	TGTGCCAGCAGCCAATTCGGGGTTAACACCGGGGAGCTGTTTTTT
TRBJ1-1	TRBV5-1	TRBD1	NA	CASTDDRGNMNTEAFF	TGCGCCAGCACCGACGACAGGGGTAACATGAACACTGAAGCTTTCTTT
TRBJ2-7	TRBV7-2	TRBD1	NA	CASSLGDRLYEQYF	TGTGCCAGCAGCTTAGGGGACAGGCTCTACGAGCAGTACTTC
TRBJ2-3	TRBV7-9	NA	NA	CASSLEQGADTQYF	TGTGCCAGCAGCTTAGAACAGGGCGCAGATACGCAGTATTTT
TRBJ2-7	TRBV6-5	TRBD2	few	CASRVSGRLYEQYF	TGTGCCAGCAGAGTTAGCGGGAGGCTATACGAGCAGTACTTC
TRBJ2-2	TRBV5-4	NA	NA	CASSFPTTNTGELFF	TGTGCCAGCAGCTTCCCGACTACAAACACCGGGGAGCTGTTTTTT
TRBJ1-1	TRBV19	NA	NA	CASSRAGNTRNTEAFF	TGTGCCAGTAGTCGGGCGGGGAACACCCGCAACACTGAAGCTTTCTTT
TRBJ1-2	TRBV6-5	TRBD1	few	CASSYRRQGGNYGYTF	TGTGCCAGCAGTTACAGGCGACAGGGGGGCAACTATGGCTACACCTTC
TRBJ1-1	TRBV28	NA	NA	CASSPGRGGKTEAFF	TGTGCCAGCAGCCCAGGGCGAGGGGGAAAGACTGAAGCTTTCTTT
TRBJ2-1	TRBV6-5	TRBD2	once	CASRDLAGGHNEQFF	TGTGCCAGCAGAGATCTAGCGGGGGGCCACAATGAGCAGTTCTTC
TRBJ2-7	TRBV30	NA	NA	CAWAEVTSWVHEQYF	TGTGCCTGGGCAGAGGTTACGTCGTGGGTCCACGAGCAGTACTTC
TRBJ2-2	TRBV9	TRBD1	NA	CASSVTGGNTGELFF	TGTGCCAGCAGCGTGACAGGGGGGAACACCGGGGAGCTGTTTTTT
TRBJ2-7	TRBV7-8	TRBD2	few	CASSLVVSGSYEQYF	TGTGCCAGCAGCTTAGTGGTTAGCGGGTCGTACGAGCAGTACTTC
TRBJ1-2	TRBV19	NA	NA	CASSPEGVQGYTF	TGTGCCAGTAGTCCCGAGGGGGTGCAAGGCTACACCTTC
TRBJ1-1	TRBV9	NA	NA	CASSTGDSKAFF	TGTGCCAGCAGCACGGGAGATTCAAAGGCTTTCTTT
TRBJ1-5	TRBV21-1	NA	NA	CASQPRWRPQHF	TGTGCCAGCCAACCTCGATGGAGGCCCCAGCATTTT
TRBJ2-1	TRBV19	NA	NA	CASGRQTSSYNEQFF	TGTGCCAGTGGCCGACAGACGAGCTCCTACAATGAGCAGTTCTTC
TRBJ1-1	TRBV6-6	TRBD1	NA	CASRSTGGAREAFF	TGTGCCAGCAGGTCGACAGGGGGCGCGCGGGAAGCTTTCTTT
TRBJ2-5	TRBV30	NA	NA	CAWAPAGQETQYF	TGTGCCTGGGCCCCAGCGGGCCAAGAGACCCAGTACTTC